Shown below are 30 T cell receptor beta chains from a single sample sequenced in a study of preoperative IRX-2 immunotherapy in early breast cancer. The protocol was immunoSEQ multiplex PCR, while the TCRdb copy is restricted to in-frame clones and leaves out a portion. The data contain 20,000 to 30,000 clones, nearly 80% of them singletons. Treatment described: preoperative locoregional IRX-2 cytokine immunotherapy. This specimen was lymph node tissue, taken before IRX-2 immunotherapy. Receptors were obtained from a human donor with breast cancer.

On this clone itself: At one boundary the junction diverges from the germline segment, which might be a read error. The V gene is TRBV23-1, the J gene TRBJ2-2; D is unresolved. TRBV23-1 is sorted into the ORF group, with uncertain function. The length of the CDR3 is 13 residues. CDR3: CASSQLNTGELFF. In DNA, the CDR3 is TGCGCCAGCAGCCAATTGAACACCGGGGAGCTGTTTTTT.

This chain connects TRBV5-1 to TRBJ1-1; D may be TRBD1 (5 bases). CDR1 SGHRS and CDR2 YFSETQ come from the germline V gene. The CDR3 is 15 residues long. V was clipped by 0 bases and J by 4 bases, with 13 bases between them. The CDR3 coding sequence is TGCGCCAGCAGCTTGGCAGGTGGGGGAGGCACTGAAGCTTTCTTT. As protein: CASSLAGGGGTEAFF.

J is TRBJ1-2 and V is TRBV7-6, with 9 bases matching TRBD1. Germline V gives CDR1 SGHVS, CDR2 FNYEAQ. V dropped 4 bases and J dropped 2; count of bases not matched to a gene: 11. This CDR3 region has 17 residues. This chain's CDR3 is CASSSNPRTGVNYGYTF. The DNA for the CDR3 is TGTGCCAGCAGCTCCAATCCCCGGACAGGGGTGAACTATGGCTACACCTTC.

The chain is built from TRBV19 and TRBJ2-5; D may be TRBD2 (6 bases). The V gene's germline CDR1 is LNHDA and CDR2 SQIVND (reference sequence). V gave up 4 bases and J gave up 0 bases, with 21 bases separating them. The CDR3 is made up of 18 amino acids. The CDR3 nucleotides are TGTGCCAGTAGTAATGGTTGGGGGGAGATAGGGTACCAAGAGACCCAGTACTTC. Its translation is CASSNGWGEIGYQETQYF.

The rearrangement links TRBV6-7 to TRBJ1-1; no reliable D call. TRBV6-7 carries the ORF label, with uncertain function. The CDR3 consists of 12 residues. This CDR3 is CEARGQNFQAFF. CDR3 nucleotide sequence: TGTGAGGCTCGAGGTCAGAATTTTCAAGCTTTCTTT.

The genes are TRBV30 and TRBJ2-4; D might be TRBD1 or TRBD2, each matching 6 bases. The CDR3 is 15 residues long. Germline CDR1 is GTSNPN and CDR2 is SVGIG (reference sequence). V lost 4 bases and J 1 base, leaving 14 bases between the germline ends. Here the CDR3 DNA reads TGTGCCTGGAACCCGGGGGCCATGGCCAAAAACATTCAGTACTTC. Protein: CAWNPGAMAKNIQYF.

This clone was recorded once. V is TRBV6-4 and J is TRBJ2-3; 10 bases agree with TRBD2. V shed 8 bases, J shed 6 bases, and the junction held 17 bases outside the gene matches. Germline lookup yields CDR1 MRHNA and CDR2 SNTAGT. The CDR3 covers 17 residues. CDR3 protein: CASLTFSSSGGLDTQYF. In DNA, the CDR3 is TGTGCCAGCCTTACATTTTCGTCTAGCGGGGGTTTGGATACGCAGTATTTT.

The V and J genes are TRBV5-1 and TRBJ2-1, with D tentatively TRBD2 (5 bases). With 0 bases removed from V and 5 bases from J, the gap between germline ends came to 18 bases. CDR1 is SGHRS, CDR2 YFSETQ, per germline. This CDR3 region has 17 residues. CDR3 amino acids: CASSLEVWTQRDNEQFF. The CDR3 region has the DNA TGCGCCAGCAGCTTGGAGGTTTGGACTCAAAGAGACAATGAGCAGTTCTTC.

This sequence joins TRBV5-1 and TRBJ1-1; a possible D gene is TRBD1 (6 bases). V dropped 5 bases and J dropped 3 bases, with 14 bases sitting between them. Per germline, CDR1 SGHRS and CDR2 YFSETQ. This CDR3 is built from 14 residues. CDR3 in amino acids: CASRRGAGDTEAFF. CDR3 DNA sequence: TGCGCCAGCAGGCGGGGGGCCGGGGACACTGAAGCTTTCTTT.

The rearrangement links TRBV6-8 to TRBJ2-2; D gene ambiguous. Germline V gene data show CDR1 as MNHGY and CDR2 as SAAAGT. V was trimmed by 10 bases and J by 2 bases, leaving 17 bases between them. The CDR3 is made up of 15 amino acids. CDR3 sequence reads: CATVPIWANTGELFF. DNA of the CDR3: TGTGCCACCGTCCCCATCTGGGCTAACACCGGGGAGCTGTTTTTT.

CDR3 bases: TGTGCCAGCAGCCAAGCAGGGGGCGTGCACTATGGCTACACCTTC. Residues: CASSQAGGVHYGYTF. The gene calls are TRBV11-3 and TRBJ1-2; 8 nucleotides agree with TRBD1. Germline loops: CDR1 SGHNT, CDR2 YENEEA. This CDR3 contains 15 residues. V shed 5 bases and J 3 bases; nucleotides not matched to a gene: 8. The complete variable domain, with remaining parts taken from reference TRBV11-3 and TRBJ1-2, reads EAGVVQSPRYKIIEKKQPVAFWCNPISGHNTLYWYLQNLGQGPELLIRYENEEAVDDSQLPKDRFSAERLKGVDSTLKIQPAELGDSAVYLCASSQAGGVHYGYTFGSGTRLTVV.

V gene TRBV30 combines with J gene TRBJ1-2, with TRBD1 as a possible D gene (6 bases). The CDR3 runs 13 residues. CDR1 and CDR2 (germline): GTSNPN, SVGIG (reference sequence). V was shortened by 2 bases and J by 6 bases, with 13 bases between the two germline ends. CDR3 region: CAWSIPGVHGYTF. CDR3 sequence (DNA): TGTGCCTGGAGTATTCCAGGGGTTCATGGCTACACCTTC.

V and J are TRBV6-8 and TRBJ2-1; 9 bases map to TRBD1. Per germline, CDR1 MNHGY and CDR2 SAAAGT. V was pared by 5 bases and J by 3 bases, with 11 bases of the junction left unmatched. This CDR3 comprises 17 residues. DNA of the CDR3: TGTGCCAGCAGTGAGATCTCCGGGACAGGGCGCTACAATGAGCAGTTCTTC. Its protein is CASSEISGTGRYNEQFF.

The CDR3 nucleotides read TGTGCCACCACGAGCCTTCTCAGGAAGGCTAATGAAAAACTGTTTTTT. This sequence encodes CATTSLLRKANEKLFF. The chain links TRBV6-8 to TRBJ1-4; D is uncertain. There are 16 residues in the CDR3. V was trimmed by 10 bases and J by 3 bases, leaving 21 bases between them. Per the germline V gene, CDR1 is MNHGY and CDR2 is SAAAGT.

The CDR3 nucleotides read TGTGCCAGTAGAACCGGGACAGGGCCCAGGTCACCCCTCCACTTT. This encodes CASRTGTGPRSPLHF. The J gene is TRBJ1-6, the V gene TRBV19; 9 nucleotides align to TRBD1. After removal of 6 bases from V and 10 bases from J, the junction contained 10 bases not matched to a gene. CDR3 length equals 15 residues. Germline CDR1 reads LNHDA; CDR2 reads SQIVND (reference sequence).

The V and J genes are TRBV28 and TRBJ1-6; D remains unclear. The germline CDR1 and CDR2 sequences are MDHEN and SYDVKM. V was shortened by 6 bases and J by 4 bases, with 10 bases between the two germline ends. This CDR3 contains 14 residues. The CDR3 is CASSREGYNSPLHF. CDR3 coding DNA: TGTGCCAGCAGCCGAGAGGGATATAATTCACCCCTCCACTTT.

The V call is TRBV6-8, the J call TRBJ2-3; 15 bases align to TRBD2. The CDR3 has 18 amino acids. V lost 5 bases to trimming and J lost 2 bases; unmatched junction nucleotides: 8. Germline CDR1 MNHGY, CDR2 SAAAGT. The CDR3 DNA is TGTGCCAGCAGTAGCCCATGGACTAGCGGGGGGGACACAGATACGCAGTATTTT. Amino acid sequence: CASSSPWTSGGDTDTQYF.

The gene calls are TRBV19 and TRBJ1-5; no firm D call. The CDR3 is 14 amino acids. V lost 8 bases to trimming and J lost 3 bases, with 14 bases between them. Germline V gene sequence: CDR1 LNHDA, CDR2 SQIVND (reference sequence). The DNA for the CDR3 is TGTGCCAGTGCTCCTGGGCAGCTCAATCAGCCCCAGCATTTT. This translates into CASAPGQLNQPQHF.

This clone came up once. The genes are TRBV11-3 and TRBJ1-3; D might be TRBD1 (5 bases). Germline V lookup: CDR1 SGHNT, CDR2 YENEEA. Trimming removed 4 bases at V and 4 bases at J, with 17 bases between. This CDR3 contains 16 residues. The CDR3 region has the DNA TGTGCCAGCAGCTCTATAGTGGGGCGAATCGGAAACACCATATATTTT. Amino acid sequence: CASSSIVGRIGNTIYF.

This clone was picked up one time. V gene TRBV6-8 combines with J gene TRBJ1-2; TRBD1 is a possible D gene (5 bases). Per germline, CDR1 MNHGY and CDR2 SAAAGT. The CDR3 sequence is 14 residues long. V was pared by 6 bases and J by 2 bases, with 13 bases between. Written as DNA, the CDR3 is TGTGCCAGCAGAGACATTCGGACAAACTATGGCTACACCTTC. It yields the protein CASRDIRTNYGYTF.

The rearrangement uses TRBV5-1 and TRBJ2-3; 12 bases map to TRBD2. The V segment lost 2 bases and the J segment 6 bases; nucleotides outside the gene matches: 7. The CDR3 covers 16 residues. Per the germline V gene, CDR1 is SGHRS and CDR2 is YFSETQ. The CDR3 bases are TGCGCCAGCAGCTTCGGACTAGCGGGGAAGTTGGATACGCAGTATTTT. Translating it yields CASSFGLAGKLDTQYF. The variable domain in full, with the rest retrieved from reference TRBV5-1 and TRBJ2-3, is KAGVTQTPRYLIKTRGQQVTLSCSPISGHRSVSWYQQTPGQGLQFLFEYFSETQRNKGNFPGRFSGRQFSNSRSEMNVSTLELGDSALYLCASSFGLAGKLDTQYFGPGTRLTVL.

This chain's CDR3 is CASSFRGGGGNTIYF. CDR3 DNA: TGTGCCAGCAGCTTCCGAGGAGGTGGAGGAAACACCATATATTTT. V usage is TRBV11-3 and J usage is TRBJ1-3, with unresolved D. The CDR3 is 15 amino acids. Looked up from germline, CDR1 is SGHNT and CDR2 is YENEEA. Trimming left V 3 bases short and J 4 bases short, with 13 bases between.

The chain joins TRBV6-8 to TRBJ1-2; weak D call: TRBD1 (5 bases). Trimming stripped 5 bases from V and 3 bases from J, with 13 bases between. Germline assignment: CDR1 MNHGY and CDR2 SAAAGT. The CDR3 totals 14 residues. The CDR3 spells CASSEPGPYYGYTF. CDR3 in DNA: TGTGCCAGCAGTGAGCCGGGACCCTACTATGGCTACACCTTC.

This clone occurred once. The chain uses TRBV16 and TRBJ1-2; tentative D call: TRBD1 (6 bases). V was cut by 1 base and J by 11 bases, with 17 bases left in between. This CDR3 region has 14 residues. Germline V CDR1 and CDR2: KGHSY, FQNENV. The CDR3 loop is CASSQLGTLTRYTF. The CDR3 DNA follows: TGTGCCAGCAGCCAATTGGGGACATTGACCAGATACACCTTC.

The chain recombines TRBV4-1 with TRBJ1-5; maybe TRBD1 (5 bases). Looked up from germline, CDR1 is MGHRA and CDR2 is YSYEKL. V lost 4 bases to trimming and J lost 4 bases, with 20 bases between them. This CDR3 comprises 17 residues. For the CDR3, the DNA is TGCGCCAGCAGCCTTGGAGCACCCCCAGGGTGGAATCAGCCCCAGCATTTT. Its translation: CASSLGAPPGWNQPQHF.

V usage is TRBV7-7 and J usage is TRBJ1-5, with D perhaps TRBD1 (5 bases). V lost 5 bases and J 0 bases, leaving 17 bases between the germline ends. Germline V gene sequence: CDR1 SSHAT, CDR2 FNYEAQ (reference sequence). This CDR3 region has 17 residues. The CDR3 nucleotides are TGTGCCAGCAGCGACCGGGACGGCAGACTTAGCAATCAGCCCCAGCATTTT. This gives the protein CASSDRDGRLSNQPQHF.

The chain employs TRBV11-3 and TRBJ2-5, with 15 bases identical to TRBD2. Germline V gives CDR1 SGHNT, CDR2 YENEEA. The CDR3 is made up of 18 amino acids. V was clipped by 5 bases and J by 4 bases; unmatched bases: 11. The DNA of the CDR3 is TGTGCCAGCAGCCCCGGATGGACTAGCGGGGGGGTCGGAGAGACCCAGTACTTC. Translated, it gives CASSPGWTSGGVGETQYF.

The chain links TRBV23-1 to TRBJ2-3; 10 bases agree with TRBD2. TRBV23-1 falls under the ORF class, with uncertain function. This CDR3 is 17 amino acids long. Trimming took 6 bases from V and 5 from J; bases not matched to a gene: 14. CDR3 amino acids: CASSQAPRLAGGDTQYF. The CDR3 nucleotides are TGCGCCAGCAGCCAAGCCCCTCGGTTAGCGGGGGGAGATACGCAGTATTTT.

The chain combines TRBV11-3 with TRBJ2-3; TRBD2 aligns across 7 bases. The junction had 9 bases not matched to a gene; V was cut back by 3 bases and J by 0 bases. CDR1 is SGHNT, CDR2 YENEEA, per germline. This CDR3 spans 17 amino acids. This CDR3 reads CASSLADRGDSTDTQYF. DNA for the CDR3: TGTGCCAGCAGCTTGGCTGACCGGGGGGATAGCACAGATACGCAGTATTTT.

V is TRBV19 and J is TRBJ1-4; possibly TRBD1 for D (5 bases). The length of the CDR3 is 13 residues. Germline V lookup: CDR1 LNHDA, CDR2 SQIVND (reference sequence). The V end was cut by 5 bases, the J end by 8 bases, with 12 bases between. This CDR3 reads CASSSGWGEKLFF. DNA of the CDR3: TGTGCCAGTAGTTCCGGATGGGGGGAAAAACTGTTTTTT.